This T cell receptor beta chain originates from a study of blood T cell repertoires in COVID-19. Study overall: Samples representing acute and convalescent COVID-19 were sourced from the United States, Italy and Spain. From T cells, B-cell-depleted T cells, or PBMCs came the material, which was cDNA or gDNA.

Original methodology: Amplification from reference gene primers served as the basis for estimated nucleated cell counts. The assay was immunoSEQ multiplex PCR, and TCRdb's table has in-frame clones only and misses some. V and J calls and clone size are given by that table; D and trimming were obtained from the DNA. The top ten hold 1% to 1.5% of the sample, which has around 63,000 clones, 80% to 90% seen once. The CDR3 length is 17 residues. Germline V CDR1 and CDR2: MNHEY, SMNVEV (reference sequence). After removal of 4 bases from V and 2 bases from J, the junction contained 8 bases not matched to a gene.

The origin of this receptor is a woman older than 75 with acute or convalescent COVID-19. The sample comprised peripheral blood. The J gene is TRBJ2-6, the V gene TRBV27; 7 bases align to TRBD1. In nucleotides, the CDR3 is TGTGCCAGCAGTTCCTCCGGGACAGTCGCTGGGGCCAACGTCCTGACTTTC. This codes for CASSSSGTVAGANVLTF.